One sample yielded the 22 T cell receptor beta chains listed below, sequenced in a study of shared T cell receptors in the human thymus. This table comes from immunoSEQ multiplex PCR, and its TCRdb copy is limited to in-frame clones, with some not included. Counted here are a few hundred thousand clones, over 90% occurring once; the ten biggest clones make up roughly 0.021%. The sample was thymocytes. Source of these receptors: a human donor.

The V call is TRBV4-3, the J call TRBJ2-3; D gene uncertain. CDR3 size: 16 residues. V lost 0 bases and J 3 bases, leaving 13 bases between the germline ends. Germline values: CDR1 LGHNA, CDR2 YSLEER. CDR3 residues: CASSQDGLLRTDTQYF. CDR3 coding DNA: TGCGCCAGCAGCCAAGATGGTCTTCTAAGAACAGATACGCAGTATTTT.

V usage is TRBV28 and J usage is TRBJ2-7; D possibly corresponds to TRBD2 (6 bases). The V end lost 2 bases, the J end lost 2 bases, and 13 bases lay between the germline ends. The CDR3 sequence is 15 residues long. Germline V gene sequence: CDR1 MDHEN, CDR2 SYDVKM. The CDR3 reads CASSLGGGFTYEQYF. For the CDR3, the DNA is TGTGCCAGCAGTTTAGGGGGAGGTTTTACCTACGAGCAGTACTTC.

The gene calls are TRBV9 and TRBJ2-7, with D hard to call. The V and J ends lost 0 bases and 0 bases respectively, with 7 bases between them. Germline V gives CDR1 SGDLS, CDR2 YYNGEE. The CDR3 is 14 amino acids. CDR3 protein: CASSVDPTSYEQYF. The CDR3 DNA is TGTGCCAGCAGCGTAGACCCTACCTCCTACGAGCAGTACTTC.

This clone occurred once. In nucleotides, the CDR3 is TGTGCCAGTAGTGGACTAGCGGACCTCACCGGGGAGCTGTTTTTT. It encodes CASSGLADLTGELFF. The genes are TRBV19 and TRBJ2-2; 10 positions agree with TRBD2. The V and J ends lost 5 bases and 4 bases, in that order; junction bases with no gene match: 4. CDR1 and CDR2 (germline): LNHDA, SQIVND (reference sequence). This CDR3 region has 15 residues.

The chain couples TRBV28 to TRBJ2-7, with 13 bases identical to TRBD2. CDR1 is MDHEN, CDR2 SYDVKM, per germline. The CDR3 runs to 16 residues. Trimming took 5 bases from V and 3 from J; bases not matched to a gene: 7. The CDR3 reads CASSPGLAGRSYEQYF. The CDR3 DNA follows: TGTGCCAGCAGTCCGGGACTAGCGGGAAGGAGCTACGAGCAGTACTTC.

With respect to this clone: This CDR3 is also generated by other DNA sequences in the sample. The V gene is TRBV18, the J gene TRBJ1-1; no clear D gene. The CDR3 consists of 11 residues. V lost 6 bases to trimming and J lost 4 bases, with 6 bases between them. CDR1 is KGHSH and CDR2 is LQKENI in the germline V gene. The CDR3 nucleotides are TGTGCCAGCTCCCCGATCACTGAAGCTTTCTTT. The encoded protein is CASSPITEAFF.

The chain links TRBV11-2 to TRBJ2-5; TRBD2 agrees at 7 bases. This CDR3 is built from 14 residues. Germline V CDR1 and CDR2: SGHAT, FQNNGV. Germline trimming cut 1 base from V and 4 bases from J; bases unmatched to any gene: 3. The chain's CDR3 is CASSLAGGGETQYF. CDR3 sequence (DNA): TGTGCCAGCAGCTTAGCGGGAGGCGGAGAGACCCAGTACTTC.

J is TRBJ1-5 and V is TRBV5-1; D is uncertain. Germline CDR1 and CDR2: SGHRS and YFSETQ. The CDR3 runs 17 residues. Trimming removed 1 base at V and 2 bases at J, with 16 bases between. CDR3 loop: CASSLNSCGHCNQPQHF. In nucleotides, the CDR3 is TGCGCCAGCAGCTTGAATAGCTGTGGGCATTGCAATCAGCCCCAGCATTTT. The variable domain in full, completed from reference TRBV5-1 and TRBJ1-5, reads KAGVTQTPRYLIKTRGQQVTLSCSPISGHRSVSWYQQTPGQGLQFLFEYFSETQRNKGNFPGRFSGRQFSNSRSEMNVSTLELGDSALYLCASSLNSCGHCNQPQHFGDGTRLSIL.

The CDR3 region has the DNA TGTGCCAGCAGCCCACGACAGGGGGCCGGGGAGACCCAGTACTTC. Translating it yields CASSPRQGAGETQYF. The chain couples TRBV5-6 to TRBJ2-5; 10 nucleotides agree with TRBD1. Germline lookup yields CDR1 SGHDT and CDR2 YYEEEE. CDR3 length: 15 residues. Trimming removed 4 bases from V and 5 bases from J; junction bases left unmatched: 8.

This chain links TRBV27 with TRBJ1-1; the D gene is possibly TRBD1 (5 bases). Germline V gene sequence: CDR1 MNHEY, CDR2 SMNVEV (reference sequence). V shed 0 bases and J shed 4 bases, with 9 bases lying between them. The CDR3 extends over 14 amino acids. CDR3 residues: CASSLSIGATEAFF. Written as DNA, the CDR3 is TGTGCCAGCAGTTTATCGATAGGGGCCACTGAAGCTTTCTTT.

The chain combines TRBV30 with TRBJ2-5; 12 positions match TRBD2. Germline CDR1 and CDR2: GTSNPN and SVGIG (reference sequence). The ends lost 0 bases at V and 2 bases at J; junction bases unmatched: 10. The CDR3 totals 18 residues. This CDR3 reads CAWSVAGLAGLQQETQYF. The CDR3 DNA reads TGTGCCTGGAGTGTAGCGGGACTAGCGGGCCTTCAACAAGAGACCCAGTACTTC.

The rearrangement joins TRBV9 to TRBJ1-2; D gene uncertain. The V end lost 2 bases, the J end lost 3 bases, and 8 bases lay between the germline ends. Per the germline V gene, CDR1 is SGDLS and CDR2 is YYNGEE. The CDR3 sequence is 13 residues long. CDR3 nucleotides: TGTGCCAGCAGCGTTGGGGATTACTATGGCTACACCTTC. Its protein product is CASSVGDYYGYTF.

The CDR3 DNA is TGTGCCATCAGTGGTGGGGGGACTAGAAAAAAACCCGAGCAGTACTTC. Amino acid sequence: CAISGGGTRKKPEQYF. This sequence joins TRBV10-3 and TRBJ2-7; TRBD2 aligns across 8 bases. This CDR3 has 16 amino acids. The J segment lost 6 bases and the V segment lost 4 bases, leaving 14 bases of the junction unmatched. The V gene's germline CDR1 is ENHRY and CDR2 SYGVKD.

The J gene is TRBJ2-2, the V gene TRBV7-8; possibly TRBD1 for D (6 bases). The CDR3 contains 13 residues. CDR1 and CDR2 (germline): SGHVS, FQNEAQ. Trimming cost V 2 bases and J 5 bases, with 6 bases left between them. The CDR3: CASSLTGTGELFF. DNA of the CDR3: TGTGCCAGCAGCTTAACAGGGACCGGGGAGCTGTTTTTT.

CDR3 region: CASGCRGRVPYEQYF. The CDR3 DNA reads as TGTGCCAGCGGATGTCGCGGGAGGGTCCCCTACGAGCAGTACTTC. The V gene is TRBV28, the J gene TRBJ2-7; 9 bases line up with TRBD2. With V trimmed by 8 bases and J by 2 bases, 10 bases remained unmatched. The CDR3 extends over 15 amino acids. Per germline, CDR1 MDHEN and CDR2 SYDVKM. The full variable domain, its missing parts supplied by reference TRBV28 and TRBJ2-7, is DVKVTQSSRYLVKRTGEKVFLECVQDMDHENMFWYRQDPGLGLRLIYFSYDVKMKEKGDIPEGYSVSREKKERFSLILESASTNQTSMYLCASGCRGRVPYEQYFGPGTRLTVT.

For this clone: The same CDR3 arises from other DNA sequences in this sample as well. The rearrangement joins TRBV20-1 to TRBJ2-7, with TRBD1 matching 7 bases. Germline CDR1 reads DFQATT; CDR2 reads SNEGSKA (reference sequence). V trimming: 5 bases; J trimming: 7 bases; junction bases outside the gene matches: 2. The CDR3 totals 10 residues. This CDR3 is CSASTGEQYF. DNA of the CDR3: TGCAGTGCTTCGACAGGGGAGCAGTACTTC.

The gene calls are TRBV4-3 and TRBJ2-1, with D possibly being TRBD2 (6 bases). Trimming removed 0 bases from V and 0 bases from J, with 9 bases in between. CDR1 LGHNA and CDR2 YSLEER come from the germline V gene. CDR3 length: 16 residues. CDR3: CASSQDGGSSYNEQFF. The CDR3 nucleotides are TGCGCCAGCAGCCAAGATGGAGGGAGCTCCTACAATGAGCAGTTCTTC.

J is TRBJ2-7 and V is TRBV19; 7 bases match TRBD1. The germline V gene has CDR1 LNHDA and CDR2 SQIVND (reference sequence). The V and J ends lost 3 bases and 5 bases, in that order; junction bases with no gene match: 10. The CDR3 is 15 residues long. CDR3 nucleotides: TGTGCCAGTAGTATGCATGAAGGGGGCCTCCACGAGCAGTACTTC. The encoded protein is CASSMHEGGLHEQYF.

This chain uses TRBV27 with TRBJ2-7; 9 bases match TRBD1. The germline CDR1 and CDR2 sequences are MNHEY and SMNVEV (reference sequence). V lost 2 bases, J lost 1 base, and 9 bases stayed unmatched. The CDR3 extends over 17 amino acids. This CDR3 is CASSLGPTGGASYEQYF. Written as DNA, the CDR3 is TGTGCCAGCAGTTTAGGGCCAACAGGGGGCGCTTCCTACGAGCAGTACTTC.

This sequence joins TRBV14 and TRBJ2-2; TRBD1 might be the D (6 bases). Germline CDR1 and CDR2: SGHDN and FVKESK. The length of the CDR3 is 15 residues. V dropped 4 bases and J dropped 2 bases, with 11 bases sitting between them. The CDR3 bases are TGTGCCAGCAGCCTATGGGACAACAACACCGGGGAGCTGTTTTTT. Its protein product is CASSLWDNNTGELFF.

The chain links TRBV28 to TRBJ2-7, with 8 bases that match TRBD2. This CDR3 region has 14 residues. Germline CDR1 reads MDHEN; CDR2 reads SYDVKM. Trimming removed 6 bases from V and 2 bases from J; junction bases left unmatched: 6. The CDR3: CASSRGAGAYEQYF. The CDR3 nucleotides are TGTGCCAGCAGCCGGGGAGCGGGAGCCTACGAGCAGTACTTC.

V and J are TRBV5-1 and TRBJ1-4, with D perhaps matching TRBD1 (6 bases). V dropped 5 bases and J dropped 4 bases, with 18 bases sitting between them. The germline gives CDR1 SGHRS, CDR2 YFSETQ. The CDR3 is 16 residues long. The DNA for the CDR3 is TGCGCCAGCAGTTGGGGAACCAGGGGCCTTAATGAAAAACTGTTTTTT. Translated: CASSWGTRGLNEKLFF.